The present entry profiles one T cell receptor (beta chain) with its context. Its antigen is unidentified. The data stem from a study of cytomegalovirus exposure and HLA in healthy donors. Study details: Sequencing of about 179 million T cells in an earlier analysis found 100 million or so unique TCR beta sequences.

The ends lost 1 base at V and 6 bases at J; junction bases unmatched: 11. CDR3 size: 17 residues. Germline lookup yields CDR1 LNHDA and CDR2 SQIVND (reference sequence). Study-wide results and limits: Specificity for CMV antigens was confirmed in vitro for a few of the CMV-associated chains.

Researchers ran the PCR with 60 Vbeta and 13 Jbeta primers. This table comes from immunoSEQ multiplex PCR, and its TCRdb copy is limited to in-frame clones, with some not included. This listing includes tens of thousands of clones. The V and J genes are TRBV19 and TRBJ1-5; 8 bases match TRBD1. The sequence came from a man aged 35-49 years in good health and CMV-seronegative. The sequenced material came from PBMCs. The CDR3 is CASSIVLKGQVGQPQHF. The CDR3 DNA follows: TGTGCCAGTAGTATAGTTTTAAAGGGACAGGTTGGTCAGCCCCAGCATTTT.